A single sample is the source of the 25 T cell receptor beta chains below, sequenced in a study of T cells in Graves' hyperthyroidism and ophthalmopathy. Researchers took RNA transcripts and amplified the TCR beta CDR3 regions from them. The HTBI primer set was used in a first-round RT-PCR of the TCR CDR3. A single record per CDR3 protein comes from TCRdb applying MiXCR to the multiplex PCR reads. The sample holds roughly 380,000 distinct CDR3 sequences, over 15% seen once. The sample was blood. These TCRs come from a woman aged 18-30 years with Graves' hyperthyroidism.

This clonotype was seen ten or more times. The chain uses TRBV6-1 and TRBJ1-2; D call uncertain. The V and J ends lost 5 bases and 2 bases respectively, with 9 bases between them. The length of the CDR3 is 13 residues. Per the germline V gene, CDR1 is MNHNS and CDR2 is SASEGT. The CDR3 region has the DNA TGTGCCAGCAGTCCCGCTAACAACTATGGCTACACCTTC. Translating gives CASSPANNYGYTF.

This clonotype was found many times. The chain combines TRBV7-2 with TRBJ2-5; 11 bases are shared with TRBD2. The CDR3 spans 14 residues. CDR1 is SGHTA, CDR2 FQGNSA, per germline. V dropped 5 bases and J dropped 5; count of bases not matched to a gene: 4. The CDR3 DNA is TGTGCCAGCAGCGCCCTAGCGGGGGGCGAGACCCAGTACTTC. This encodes CASSALAGGETQYF.

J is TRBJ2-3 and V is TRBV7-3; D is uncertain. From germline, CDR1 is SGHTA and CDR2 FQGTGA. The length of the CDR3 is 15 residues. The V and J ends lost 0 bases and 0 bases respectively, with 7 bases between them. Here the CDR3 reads CASSLTGPSTDTQYF. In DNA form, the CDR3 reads TGTGCCAGCAGCTTAACGGGCCCTAGCACAGATACGCAGTATTTT.

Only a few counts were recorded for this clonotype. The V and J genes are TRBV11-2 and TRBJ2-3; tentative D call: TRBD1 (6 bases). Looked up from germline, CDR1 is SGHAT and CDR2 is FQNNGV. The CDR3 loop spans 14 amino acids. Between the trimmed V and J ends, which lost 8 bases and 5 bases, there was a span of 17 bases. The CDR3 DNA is TGTGCCAGCGGATGGACAGCCCTTCAAGATACGCAGTATTTT. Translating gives CASGWTALQDTQYF.

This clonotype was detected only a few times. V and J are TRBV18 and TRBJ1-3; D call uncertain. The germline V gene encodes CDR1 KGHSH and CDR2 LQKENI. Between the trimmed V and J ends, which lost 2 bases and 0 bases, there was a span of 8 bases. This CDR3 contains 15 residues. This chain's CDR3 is CASSPARASGNTIYF. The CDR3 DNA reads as TGTGCCAGCTCACCAGCCAGAGCCTCTGGAAACACCATATATTTT.

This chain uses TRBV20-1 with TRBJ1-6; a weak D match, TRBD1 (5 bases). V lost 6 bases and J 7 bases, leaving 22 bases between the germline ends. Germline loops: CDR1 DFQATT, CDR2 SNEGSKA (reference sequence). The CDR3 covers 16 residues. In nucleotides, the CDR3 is TGCAGTGCCGTTCTACAAGGGGTGATCAAAAATTCACCCCTCCACTTT. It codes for CSAVLQGVIKNSPLHF.

The CDR3 DNA sequence: TGCGCCAGCAGCCAACAGTCGGGGGGAGAGACCCAGTACTTC. As protein: CASSQQSGGETQYF. The chain is built from TRBV4-1 and TRBJ2-5; TRBD2 matches 7 bases. CDR3 length equals 14 residues. CDR1 is MGHRA, CDR2 YSYEKL, per germline. V shed 2 bases, J shed 4 bases, and the junction held 4 bases outside the gene matches.

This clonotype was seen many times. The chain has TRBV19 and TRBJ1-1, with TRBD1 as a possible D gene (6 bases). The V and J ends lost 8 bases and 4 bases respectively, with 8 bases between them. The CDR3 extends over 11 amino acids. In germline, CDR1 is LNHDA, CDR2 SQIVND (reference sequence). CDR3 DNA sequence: TGTGCCAGTCAGGGGTCCACTGAAGCTTTCTTT. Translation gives CASQGSTEAFF. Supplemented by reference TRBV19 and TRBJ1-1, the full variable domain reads DGGITQSPKYLFRKEGQNVTLSCEQNLNHDAMYWYRQDPGQGLRLIYYSQIVNDFQKGDIAEGYSVSREKKESFPLTVTSAQKNPTAFYLCASQGSTEAFFGQGTRLTVV.

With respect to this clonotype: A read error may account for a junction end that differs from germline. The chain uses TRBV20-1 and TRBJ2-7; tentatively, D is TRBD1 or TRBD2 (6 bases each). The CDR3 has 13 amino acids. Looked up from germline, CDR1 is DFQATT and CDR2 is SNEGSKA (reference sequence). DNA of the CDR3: TGCAGTCCTAAAGTAAGGGGGGACCACGAGCAGCACTTC. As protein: CSPKVRGDHEQHF.

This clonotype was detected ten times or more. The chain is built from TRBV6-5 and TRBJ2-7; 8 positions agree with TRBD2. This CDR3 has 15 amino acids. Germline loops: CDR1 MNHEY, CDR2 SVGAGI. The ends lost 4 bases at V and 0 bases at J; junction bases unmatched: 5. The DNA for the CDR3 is TGTGCCAGCAGTTCCCTCGGGGGGGTCTCCTACGAGCAGTACTTC. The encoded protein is CASSSLGGVSYEQYF.

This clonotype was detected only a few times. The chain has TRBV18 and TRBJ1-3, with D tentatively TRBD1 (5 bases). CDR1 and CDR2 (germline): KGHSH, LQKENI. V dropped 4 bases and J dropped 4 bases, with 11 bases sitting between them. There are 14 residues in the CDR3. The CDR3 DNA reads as TGTGCCAGCTCACTGGGGCCGAGAGGAAACACCATATATTTT. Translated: CASSLGPRGNTIYF. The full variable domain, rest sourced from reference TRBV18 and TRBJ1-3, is NAGVMQNPRHLVRRRGQEARLRCSPMKGHSHVYWYRQLPEEGLKFMVYLQKENIIDESGMPKERFSAEFPKEGPSILRIQQVVRGDSAAYFCASSLGPRGNTIYFGEGSWLTVV.

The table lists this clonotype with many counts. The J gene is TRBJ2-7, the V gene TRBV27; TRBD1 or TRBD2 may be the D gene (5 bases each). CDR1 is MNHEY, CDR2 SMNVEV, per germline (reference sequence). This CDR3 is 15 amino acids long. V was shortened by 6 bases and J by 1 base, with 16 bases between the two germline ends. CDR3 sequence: CASSPITEGSYEQYF. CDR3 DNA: TGTGCCAGCAGCCCCATCACAGAGGGGTCCTACGAGCAGTACTTC.

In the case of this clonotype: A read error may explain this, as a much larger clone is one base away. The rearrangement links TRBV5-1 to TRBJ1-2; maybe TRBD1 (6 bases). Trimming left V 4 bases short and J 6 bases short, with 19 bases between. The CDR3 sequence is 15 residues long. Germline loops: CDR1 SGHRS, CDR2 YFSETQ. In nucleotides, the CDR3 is TGCGCCAGCAGCGAAGGCGGGGGCATGTTGCATGGCTACACCTTC. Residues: CASSEGGGMLHGYTF.

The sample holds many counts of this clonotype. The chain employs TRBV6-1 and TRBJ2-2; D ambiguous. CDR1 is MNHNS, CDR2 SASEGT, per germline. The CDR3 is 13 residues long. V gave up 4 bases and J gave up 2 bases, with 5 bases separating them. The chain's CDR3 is CASSVQNTGELFF. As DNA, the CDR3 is TGTGCCAGCAGTGTACAAAACACCGGGGAGCTGTTTTTT.

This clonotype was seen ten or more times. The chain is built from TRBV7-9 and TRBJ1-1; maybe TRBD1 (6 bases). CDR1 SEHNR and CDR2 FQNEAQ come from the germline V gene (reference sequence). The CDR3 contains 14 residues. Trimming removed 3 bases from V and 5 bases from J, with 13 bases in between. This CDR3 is CASSLAQGWTEAFF. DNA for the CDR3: TGTGCCAGCAGCTTGGCCCAGGGGTGGACTGAAGCTTTCTTT.

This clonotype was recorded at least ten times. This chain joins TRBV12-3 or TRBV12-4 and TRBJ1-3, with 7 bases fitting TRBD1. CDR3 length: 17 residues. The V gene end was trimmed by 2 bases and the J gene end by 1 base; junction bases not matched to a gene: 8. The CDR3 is CASSLSGTVRSGNTIYF. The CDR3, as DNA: TGTGCCAGCAGTTTATCCGGGACAGTCCGTTCTGGAAACACCATATATTTT.

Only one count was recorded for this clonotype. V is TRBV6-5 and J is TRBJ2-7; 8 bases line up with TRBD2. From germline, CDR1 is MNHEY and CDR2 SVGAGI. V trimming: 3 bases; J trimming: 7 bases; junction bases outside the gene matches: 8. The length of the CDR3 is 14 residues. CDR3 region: CASSYPGGAEEQYF. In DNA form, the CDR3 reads TGTGCCAGCAGTTATCCCGGGGGGGCCGAAGAGCAGTACTTC.

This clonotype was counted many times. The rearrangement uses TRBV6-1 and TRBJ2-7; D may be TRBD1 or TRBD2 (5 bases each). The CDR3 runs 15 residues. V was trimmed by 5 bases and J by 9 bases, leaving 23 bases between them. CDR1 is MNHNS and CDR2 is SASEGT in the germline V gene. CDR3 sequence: CASSKPSGTVSPQYF. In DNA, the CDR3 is TGTGCCAGCAGTAAACCATCCGGGACCGTAAGTCCGCAGTACTTC.

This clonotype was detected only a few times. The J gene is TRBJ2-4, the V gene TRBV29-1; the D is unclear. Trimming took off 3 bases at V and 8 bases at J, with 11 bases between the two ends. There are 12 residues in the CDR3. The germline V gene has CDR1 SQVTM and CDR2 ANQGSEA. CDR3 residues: CSVDEGEDIQYF. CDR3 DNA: TGCAGCGTTGACGAAGGTGAAGACATTCAGTACTTC.

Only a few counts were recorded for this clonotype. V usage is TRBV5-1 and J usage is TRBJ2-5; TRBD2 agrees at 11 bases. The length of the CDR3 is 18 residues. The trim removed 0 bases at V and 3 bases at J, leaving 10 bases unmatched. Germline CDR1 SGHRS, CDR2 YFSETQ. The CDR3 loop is CASSLARTSGLGEETQYF. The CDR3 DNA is TGCGCCAGCAGCTTGGCCCGGACTAGCGGGTTAGGGGAAGAGACCCAGTACTTC.

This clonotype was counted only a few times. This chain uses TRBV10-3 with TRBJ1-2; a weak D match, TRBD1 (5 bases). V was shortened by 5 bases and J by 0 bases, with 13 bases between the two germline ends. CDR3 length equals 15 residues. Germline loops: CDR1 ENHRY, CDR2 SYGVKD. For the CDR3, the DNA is TGTGCCATCAGTTCTTCAGGGACGTCTAACTATGGCTACACCTTC. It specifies CAISSSGTSNYGYTF.

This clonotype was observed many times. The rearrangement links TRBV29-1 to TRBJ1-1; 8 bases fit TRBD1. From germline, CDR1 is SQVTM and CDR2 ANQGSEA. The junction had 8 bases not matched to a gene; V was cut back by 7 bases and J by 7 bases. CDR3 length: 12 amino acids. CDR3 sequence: CSGFLTGDEAFF. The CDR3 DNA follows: TGCAGCGGGTTTTTGACAGGGGATGAAGCTTTCTTT.

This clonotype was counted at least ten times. CDR3 amino acids: CASSELRDYSPLHF. The CDR3 DNA sequence: TGTGCCAGCAGTGAACTCCGAGATTATTCACCCCTCCACTTT. The J gene is TRBJ1-6, the V gene TRBV2; the D is unclear. The CDR3 loop spans 14 amino acids. Trimming took 2 bases from V and 8 from J, leaving 10 bases between them. CDR1 and CDR2 from the germline V gene are SNHLY and FYNNEI.

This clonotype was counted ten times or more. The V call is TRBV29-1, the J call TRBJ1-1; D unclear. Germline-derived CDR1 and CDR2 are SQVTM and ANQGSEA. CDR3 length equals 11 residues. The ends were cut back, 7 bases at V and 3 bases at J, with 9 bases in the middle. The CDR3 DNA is TGCAGCGGGGAGGAATACACTGAAGCTTTCTTT. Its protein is CSGEEYTEAFF.

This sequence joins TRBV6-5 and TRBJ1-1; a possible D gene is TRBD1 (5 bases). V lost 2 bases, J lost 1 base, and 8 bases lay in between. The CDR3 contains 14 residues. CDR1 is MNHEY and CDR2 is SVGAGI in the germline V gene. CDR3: CASSYTDRNTEAFF. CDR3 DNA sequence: TGTGCCAGCAGTTACACCGACAGGAACACTGAAGCTTTCTTT.